This T cell receptor beta chain was found in a study of shared clonotypes between healthy human individuals. Study context: The composition of the donors was a couple of women and a few men aged 18 to 49. The study's findings and limits: Generation probabilities were higher for clonotypes shared across all four sorted-subset donors than for unshared ones.

The DNA input per sorted-subset replicate PCR was about 220 ng, corresponding to roughly 31,000 T cell genomes. Clones were sequenced by immunoSEQ multiplex PCR, and TCRdb holds only the in-frame ones, with some missing. The sample holds approximately 2.1 million clones; 90% to 95% are singletons and the top ten take 0.39%. Remarks on this clone: Its antigen is not known.

Germline V gene data show CDR1 as MNHEY and CDR2 as SMNVEV (reference sequence). With 2 bases removed from V and 5 bases from J, the gap between germline ends came to 15 bases. The CDR3 runs to 15 residues. Negatively enriched CD4+ T cells were divided by CD45RA into naive and memory. Sample: naive CD4+ T cells from PBMCs. Subset in this sample: CD45RA+ positively selected. The receptor comes from a young man in good health. Some clones in this sample may be carry-over from other donors' samples. The chain uses TRBV27 and TRBJ2-5, with D perhaps matching TRBD1 (6 bases). Here the CDR3 reads CASSLRLQGWETQYF. The CDR3 DNA reads as TGTGCCAGCAGTTTACGCCTCCAGGGGTGGGAGACCCAGTACTTC.